A single sample is the source of the 8 T cell receptor beta chains below, sequenced in a study of early T cells in non-severe SARS-CoV-2 infection. One entry per CDR3 protein results from TCRdb running MiXCR on the 5' RACE reads. The data show approximately 30,000 distinct CDR3 sequences, roughly 7.1% seen once. The sequences come from whole blood, collected at baseline. Receptors were obtained from an adult who was a healthcare worker with PCR-confirmed SARS-CoV-2 infection or an uninfected control (not recorded which).

The V gene is TRBV29-1, the J gene TRBJ1-2, with 8 bases fitting TRBD1. CDR1 SQVTM and CDR2 ANQGSEA come from the germline V gene. V lost 6 bases and J lost 7; bases outside the gene matches: 7. The length of the CDR3 is 12 residues. The CDR3 sequence: CSVVTGDGGYTF. In DNA, the CDR3 is TGCAGCGTCGTGACAGGGGATGGTGGCTACACCTTC.

The chain is built from TRBV6-5 and TRBJ1-2, with D tentatively TRBD1 (6 bases). The V end lost 4 bases, the J end lost 8 bases, and 11 bases lay between the germline ends. Germline assignment: CDR1 MNHEY and CDR2 SVGAGI. The CDR3 has 12 amino acids. The CDR3 bases are TGTGCCAGCAGTTCCCAGGGGTACGGCTACACCTTC. This encodes CASSSQGYGYTF.

This clonotype was recorded many times. The chain has TRBV6-2 or TRBV6-3 and TRBJ2-3; D uncertain. CDR3 size: 15 residues. The V end was cut by 0 bases, the J end by 0 bases, with 7 bases between. CDR1 and CDR2 from the germline V gene are MNHEY and SVGEGT. In DNA, the CDR3 is TGTGCCAGCAGTTACTCCGTCAGAAGCACAGATACGCAGTATTTT. The encoded protein is CASSYSVRSTDTQYF.

This clonotype was recorded many times. The chain has TRBV20-1 and TRBJ2-2; D call uncertain. The CDR3 has 16 amino acids. Per germline, CDR1 DFQATT and CDR2 SNEGSKA (reference sequence). V shed 3 bases and J shed 5 bases, with 19 bases lying between them. The CDR3 reads CSARDDGRSSTGELFF. CDR3 DNA sequence: TGCAGTGCTAGGGACGACGGACGGAGCAGTACCGGGGAGCTGTTTTTT.

This clonotype was seen a handful of times. The genes are TRBV28 and TRBJ2-3, with D maybe TRBD2 (5 bases). The V end lost 4 bases, the J end lost 2 bases, and 13 bases lay between the germline ends. The CDR3 runs 15 residues. Germline V gene sequence: CDR1 MDHEN, CDR2 SYDVKM. The CDR3 bases are TGTGCCAGCAGTTCTAGCCGGACTTACACAGATACGCAGTATTTT. It translates to CASSSSRTYTDTQYF.

This clonotype was seen many times. The chain uses TRBV10-3 and TRBJ2-1, with 11 nucleotides matching TRBD2. V lost 6 bases to trimming and J lost 4 bases; unmatched junction nucleotides: 14. The CDR3 loop spans 18 amino acids. CDR1 ENHRY and CDR2 SYGVKD come from the germline V gene. CDR3 amino acids: CAISARPPGLADYNEQFF. CDR3 in DNA: TGTGCCATCAGCGCTCGGCCACCGGGACTAGCGGATTACAATGAGCAGTTCTTC.

The table lists this clonotype with many counts. The rearrangement links TRBV3-1 to TRBJ2-4; 7 bases match TRBD1. The CDR3 covers 15 residues. After removal of 4 bases from V and 2 bases from J, the junction contained 5 bases not matched to a gene. The germline CDR1 and CDR2 sequences are LGHDT and YNNKEL (reference sequence). CDR3 amino acids: CASSLTQGSKNIQYF. The CDR3 bases are TGTGCCAGCAGCCTTACACAGGGGTCCAAAAACATTCAGTACTTC.

This clonotype was detected a few times. The chain carries TRBV12-3 or TRBV12-4 and TRBJ2-2; D gene unclear. Trimming took 2 bases from V and 7 from J, leaving 8 bases between them. The CDR3 has 13 residues. DNA of the CDR3: TGTGCCAGCAGTTTACAGACGTACGGGGAGCTGTTTTTT. This encodes CASSLQTYGELFF.